Listed below are T cell receptor beta chains from one sample, sequenced in a study of regulatory T cells in long-lasting Graves disease. TCRdb re-derived calls from the multiplex PCR reads in MiXCR, one entry per CDR3 protein. The sample lists hundreds of thousands of distinct CDR3 sequences; about 20% were seen once. This specimen was peripheral blood mononuclear cells (PBMCs), taken when the disease was refractory, from a patient treated with antithyroid drugs. Receptor source: a female donor with Graves disease. CDR3s include the opening cysteine and the closing phenylalanine or tryptophan. D genes are given only for firm matches. Only some rows state a clone size, as once, few, many or a class for expanded clones.

d_gene	abundance	v_gene	j_gene	CDR3aa	CDR3nt
-	many	TRBV12-3/TRBV12-4	TRBJ1-2	CASTSIGTPGFGYTF	TGTGCCAGCACCTCAATTGGAACCCCGGGCTTTGGCTACACCTTC
-	-	TRBV19	TRBJ1-6	CASSMDYNSPLHF	TGTGCCAGTAGTATGGATTATAATTCACCCCTCCACTTT
TRBD1	-	TRBV7-2	TRBJ2-2	CASSLPAGTGYSNTGELFF	TGTGCCAGCAGCCTACCCGCCGGGACAGGCTACTCGAACACCGGGGAGCTGTTTTTT
TRBD2	few	TRBV2	TRBJ2-1	CASSLPGLAGGSQYNEQFF	TGTGCCAGCAGCCTCCCGGGACTAGCGGGAGGGTCCCAATACAATGAGCAGTTCTTC
TRBD2	many	TRBV2	TRBJ2-7	CASRPGLAGGYEQYF	TGTGCCAGCAGACCGGGACTAGCGGGAGGGTACGAGCAGTACTTC
-	few	TRBV18	TRBJ1-1	CASSPVLDGPRTEAFF	TGTGCCAGCTCACCAGTGTTGGACGGGCCGAGGACTGAAGCTTTCTTT
-	-	TRBV7-9	TRBJ1-1	CASSFTGTAFF	TGTGCCAGCAGCTTTACAGGGACAGCTTTCTTT
TRBD1	few	TRBV27	TRBJ1-3	CASSKTGQGENTIYF	TGTGCCAGCAGTAAAACGGGACAGGGAGAAAACACCATATATTTT
-	few	TRBV5-4	TRBJ1-6	CASSLLGDSPLHF	TGTGCCAGCAGCTTACTCGGGGACTCACCCCTCCACTTT
-	many	TRBV10-3	TRBJ2-5	CAISESIVAQETQYF	TGTGCCATCAGTGAGTCGATAGTAGCCCAAGAGACCCAGTACTTC
-	many	TRBV6-1	TRBJ1-1	CASSEEGEGTEAFF	TGTGCCAGCAGTGAAGAGGGCGAGGGCACTGAAGCTTTCTTT
-	many	TRBV20-1	TRBJ2-5	CSARDSGRETQYF	TGCAGTGCTAGAGATTCTGGCCGGGAGACCCAGTACTTC
-	-	TRBV6-1	TRBJ1-3	CASSEAPRGGENTIYF	TGTGCCAGCAGTGAAGCCCCCAGGGGCGGCGAAAACACCATATATTTT
TRBD2	-	TRBV20-1	TRBJ2-7	CSARDPGTNKYEQYF	TGCAGTGCTAGGGACCCCGGGACTAATAAGTACGAGCAGTACTTC
-	many	TRBV2	TRBJ1-5	CASSETLSPSNQPQHF	TGTGCCAGCAGTGAGACCCTGAGCCCAAGCAATCAGCCCCAGCATTTT
-	many	TRBV28	TRBJ1-1	CASSPMGGGPNTEAFF	TGTGCCAGCAGTCCCATGGGGGGAGGGCCGAACACTGAAGCTTTCTTT
TRBD1	-	TRBV6-1	TRBJ2-7	CASRGQGAFSYEQYF	TGTGCCAGCAGAGGACAGGGAGCGTTCTCCTACGAGCAGTACTTC
TRBD1	-	TRBV7-2	TRBJ1-5	CASSLDRDRAQPQHF	TGTGCCAGCAGCTTAGACCGGGACAGGGCCCAGCCCCAGCATTTT
-	-	TRBV28	TRBJ2-3	CASSFRLDTQYF	TGTGCCAGCAGCTTCCGTCTAGATACGCAGTATTTT
-	many	TRBV7-7	TRBJ1-2	CASSFNYGYTF	TGTGCCAGCAGTTTTAACTATGGCTACACCTTC
-	many	TRBV24-1	TRBJ1-3	CATSDPAEHSGNTIYF	TGTGCCACCAGTGATCCGGCGGAACACTCTGGAAACACCATATATTTT
-	-	TRBV6-5	TRBJ1-3	CASSYGGGHSGNTIYF	TGTGCCAGCAGTTACGGCGGGGGTCACTCTGGAAACACCATATATTTT
-	-	TRBV11-2	TRBJ2-5	CASSLDPQETQYF	TGTGCCAGCAGCTTAGACCCCCAAGAGACCCAGTACTTC
-	few	TRBV19	TRBJ1-1	CASNIRGTYTEAFF	TGTGCCAGTAATATTCGGGGGACGTACACTGAAGCTTTCTTT
TRBD1	-	TRBV20-1	TRBJ2-7	CSAISTGGLSSYEQYF	TGCAGTGCTATTTCGACAGGGGGCCTAAGCTCCTACGAGCAGTACTTC
-	many	TRBV7-9	TRBJ1-1	CASSEVRGNTEAFF	TGTGCCAGCAGCGAAGTACGGGGCAACACTGAAGCTTTCTTT
-	many	TRBV2	TRBJ2-5	CAGRPRGRQETQYF	TGTGCCGGAAGGCCCCGGGGAAGACAAGAGACCCAGTACTTC
TRBD2	few	TRBV11-2	TRBJ2-2	CASSVGPAGGTGELFF	TGTGCCAGCAGCGTAGGGCCAGCGGGAGGGACCGGGGAGCTGTTTTTT
-	few	TRBV7-9	TRBJ2-7	CASSSNRVGSYEQYF	TGTGCCAGCAGCTCAAACAGGGTAGGCTCCTACGAGCAGTACTTC
TRBD1	-	TRBV12-3/TRBV12-4	TRBJ2-3	CASSWDRVSKADTQYF	TGTGCCAGCAGTTGGGACAGGGTCAGTAAAGCAGATACGCAGTATTTT
TRBD2	many	TRBV11-2	TRBJ2-7	CASSLAVAGGLYEQYF	TGTGCCAGCAGCTTGGCCGTGGCGGGAGGGCTTTACGAGCAGTACTTC
-	few	TRBV11-3	TRBJ2-7	CASSFGRGQPYEQYF	TGTGCCAGCAGCTTCGGTAGGGGTCAACCCTACGAGCAGTACTTC
-	-	TRBV20-1	TRBJ1-1	CSASLTGTAAFF	TGCAGTGCTAGTCTCACAGGGACGGCCGCTTTCTTT
TRBD1	many	TRBV28	TRBJ1-1	CASSPTGVHTEAFF	TGTGCCAGCAGCCCGACAGGGGTGCACACTGAAGCTTTCTTT
-	many	TRBV7-3	TRBJ1-2	CASSPDDRSGYTF	TGTGCCAGCAGTCCTGACGACAGGTCCGGCTACACCTTC
TRBD1	-	TRBV9	TRBJ1-1	CASSARGTTEAFF	TGTGCCAGCAGCGCCAGGGGGACAACTGAAGCTTTCTTT
-	many	TRBV20-1	TRBJ1-1	CSARDYGNTEAFF	TGCAGTGCTAGAGACTACGGGAACACTGAAGCTTTCTTT
TRBD1	-	TRBV24-1	TRBJ2-1	CATSDQDRESEQFF	TGTGCCACCAGTGATCAGGACAGGGAAAGTGAGCAGTTCTTC
-	-	TRBV19	TRBJ1-2	CASSILDRHGYTF	TGTGCCAGTAGTATATTGGACAGACATGGCTACACCTTC
-	many	TRBV3-1	TRBJ2-5	CASRLTGSRETQYF	TGTGCCAGCAGACTTACAGGGTCGAGGGAGACCCAGTACTTC
-	many	TRBV3-1	TRBJ2-7	CASSQSRLYEQYF	TGTGCCAGCAGTCAGAGCAGGCTCTACGAGCAGTACTTC
-	few	TRBV18	TRBJ1-3	CASSPGPTLGNTIYF	TGTGCCAGCTCACCGGGGCCGACGCTTGGAAACACCATATATTTT
TRBD2	few	TRBV7-2	TRBJ2-7	CASSSGGAVGYEQYF	TGTGCCAGCAGCTCCGGGGGGGCTGTCGGGTACGAGCAGTACTTC
-	few	TRBV27	TRBJ2-5	CASSFNSIRETQYF	TGTGCCAGCAGTTTTAATAGCATCCGAGAGACCCAGTACTTC
TRBD1	many	TRBV11-2	TRBJ1-2	CASSLGQGINGYTF	TGTGCCAGCAGCTTGGGACAGGGGATTAATGGCTACACCTTC
TRBD2	few	TRBV28	TRBJ2-3	CASIDGTRYTDTQYF	TGTGCCAGCATCGACGGGACTAGGTACACAGATACGCAGTATTTT
TRBD1	many	TRBV5-1	TRBJ2-7	CASSFGPTGAVEQYF	TGCGCCAGCAGCTTTGGGCCTACAGGGGCAGTAGAGCAGTACTTC
-	many	TRBV11-2	TRBJ2-5	CASSSLSQETQYF	TGTGCCAGCAGTTCCCTGAGTCAAGAGACCCAGTACTTC
TRBD2	many	TRBV28	TRBJ2-7	CASRSGSYEQYF	TGTGCCAGCAGAAGCGGGAGCTACGAGCAGTACTTC
TRBD1	many	TRBV7-2	TRBJ1-5	CASSSRFTGGVLGNQPQHF	TGTGCCAGCAGCTCGAGGTTCACAGGGGGGGTTTTAGGCAATCAGCCCCAGCATTTT
TRBD1	-	TRBV6-5	TRBJ1-1	CASRGDRGAEAFF	TGTGCCAGCAGGGGGGACAGGGGAGCTGAAGCTTTCTTT
-	few	TRBV24-1	TRBJ1-3	CATSDSPPQMSAGNTIYF	TGTGCCACCAGTGATTCCCCCCCCCAGATGAGCGCTGGAAACACCATATATTTT
TRBD1	-	TRBV15	TRBJ1-1	CATSRGDRTFGNTEAFF	TGTGCCACCAGCAGGGGGGACAGAACTTTTGGGAACACTGAAGCTTTCTTT
-	-	TRBV19	TRBJ2-1	CASSGGLGVGNEQFF	TGTGCCAGTAGTGGTGGTTTAGGGGTGGGCAATGAGCAGTTCTTC
-	many	TRBV9	TRBJ2-5	CASSEGDWERETQYF	TGTGCCAGCAGCGAGGGGGACTGGGAGAGAGAGACCCAGTACTTC
-	-	TRBV12-5	TRBJ2-7	CASAIGGSSYEQYF	TGTGCTAGTGCCATCGGGGGTTCAAGCTACGAGCAGTACTTC
-	few	TRBV3-1	TRBJ2-7	CASRPSLVDYEQYF	TGTGCCAGCAGGCCAAGTTTGGTGGATTACGAGCAGTACTTC
-	-	TRBV28	TRBJ1-6	CASTHGLTGSSYNSPLHF	TGTGCCAGCACCCACGGCCTCACAGGGAGCTCCTATAATTCACCCCTCCACTTT